This T cell receptor (beta chain) emerged from a study of blood T cell repertoires in COVID-19. Study overall: Whether acute or convalescent, the COVID-19 samples came from the United States, Italy and Spain. T cells, B-cell-depleted T cells, or PBMCs supplied cDNA or gDNA.

Trimming at V came to 4 bases and at J to 6 bases, leaving 9 bases not matched to a gene. The CDR3 extends over 16 amino acids. CDR1 and CDR2 from the germline V gene are SGDLS and YYNGEE. As originally analysed: Reference gene primer amplification gave nucleated cell count estimates. Repertoires were generated with immunoSEQ multiplex PCR, while TCRdb's copy carries only in-frame clones and drops some. That table furnishes V, J and clone size, whereas the DNA furnished D and trimming. The repertoire includes roughly 120,000 clones, 85% of them detected once, and roughly 11% sits in the top ten. This clone was seen a handful of times.

The sequenced material came from peripheral blood. The chain employs TRBV9 and TRBJ2-2; 10 bases align to TRBD2. The source of this sequence is a man at least 80 years old with acute or convalescent COVID-19. The CDR3 nucleotides read TGTGCCAGCAGCCCCCAAGCTAGCGGGAGTTCCGGGGAGCTGTTTTTT. Its translation: CASSPQASGSSGELFF.